Shown below are 21 T cell receptor beta chains from a single sample sequenced in a study of technical replicates of blood from a handful of donors. The assay was immunoSEQ multiplex PCR, and TCRdb's table has in-frame clones only and misses some. Among roughly 64,000 clones, 65% to 90% were seen once, and the ten largest hold around 5.1%. The sample was PBMCs. These receptors all come from a human donor in good health. Some clones in this sample may be carry-over from other donors' samples.

The J gene is TRBJ2-6, the V gene TRBV30, with 9 bases lining up with TRBD1. The ends lost 5 bases at V and 4 bases at J; junction bases unmatched: 9. The CDR3 extends over 16 amino acids. Per germline, CDR1 GTSNPN and CDR2 SVGIG (reference sequence). DNA for the CDR3: TGTGCCTGGGGGCGGGACAGGGTTCCCGGGGCCAACGTCCTGACTTTC. Residues: CAWGRDRVPGANVLTF.

CDR3 nucleotides: TGTGCCAGCAGCATCCGGGACACCTACAATGAGCAGTTCTTC. This codes for CASSIRDTYNEQFF. V usage is TRBV9 and J usage is TRBJ2-1; tentative D call: TRBD1 (6 bases). The CDR3 extends over 14 amino acids. Germline V lookup: CDR1 SGDLS, CDR2 YYNGEE. Trimming removed 4 bases from V and 2 bases from J, with 10 bases in between.

The rearrangement links TRBV27 to TRBJ2-2; D not resolved. The CDR3 extends over 14 amino acids. Germline-derived CDR1 and CDR2 are MNHEY and SMNVEV (reference sequence). With 3 bases removed from V and 0 bases from J, the gap between germline ends came to 5 bases. For the CDR3, the DNA is TGTGCCAGCAGTTTTACTACGAACACCGGGGAGCTGTTTTTT. It specifies CASSFTTNTGELFF.

In this sample, this clone turned up once. CDR3 in DNA: TGTGCCACCACCAGGGGGAACTCCTACGAGCAGTACTTC. This sequence encodes CATTRGNSYEQYF. The V and J genes are TRBV5-7 and TRBJ2-7, with 7 bases that match TRBD1. Being an ORF, TRBV5-7 has a function that is uncertain. Germline trimming cut 9 bases from V and 0 bases from J; bases unmatched to any gene: 6. The CDR3 covers 13 residues.

In its sample, this clone was seen a few times. The rearrangement joins TRBV6-4 to TRBJ2-3, with D possibly being TRBD2 (5 bases). V was pared by 4 bases and J by 5 bases, with 13 bases between. Germline CDR1 is MRHNA and CDR2 is SNTAGT. This CDR3 is 14 amino acids long. The DNA of the CDR3 is TGTGCCAGCAGTGCAGCGGAGAGCGGAGATACGCAGTATTTT. Its protein is CASSAAESGDTQYF.

This clone was detected only a few times. The chain uses TRBV2 and TRBJ2-3; maybe TRBD2 (6 bases). The CDR3 loop spans 15 amino acids. CDR1 and CDR2 from the germline V gene are SNHLY and FYNNEI. Trimming removed 7 bases at V and 2 bases at J, with 16 bases between. The CDR3 here is CASIRELAPTDTQYF. In DNA, the CDR3 is TGTGCCAGCATCCGAGAGCTAGCGCCCACAGATACGCAGTATTTT.

V and J are TRBV6-5 and TRBJ2-2; TRBD1 agrees at 9 bases. Trimming cost V 6 bases and J 6 bases; bases outside gene matches: 5. From germline, CDR1 is MNHEY and CDR2 SVGAGI. The CDR3 contains 14 residues. CDR3 in DNA: TGTGCCAGCAGATCACACAGGGGGCCCGGGGAGCTGTTTTTT. As protein: CASRSHRGPGELFF.

V and J are TRBV5-1 and TRBJ2-7, with TRBD1 identical over 7 bases. With V trimmed by 4 bases and J by 2 bases, 6 bases remained unmatched. The CDR3 is made up of 14 amino acids. CDR1 SGHRS and CDR2 YFSETQ come from the germline V gene. CDR3 in amino acids: CASSPPGQPYEQYF. In nucleotides, the CDR3 is TGCGCCAGCAGCCCCCCGGGACAGCCCTACGAGCAGTACTTC.

The genes are TRBV5-5 and TRBJ1-2; 9 bases line up with TRBD1. The CDR3 length is 16 residues. The germline V gene has CDR1 SGHKS and CDR2 YYEKEE (reference sequence). Germline trimming cut 6 bases from V and 3 bases from J; bases unmatched to any gene: 12. The CDR3 bases are TGTGCCAGCACCCTAGGGGGACAGGGATTCTACTATGGCTACACCTTC. This codes for CASTLGGQGFYYGYTF.

The V and J genes are TRBV6-6 and TRBJ2-5; possibly TRBD2 for D (7 bases). Germline CDR1 and CDR2: MNHNY and SVGAGI (reference sequence). CDR3 length: 15 amino acids. Trimming pared 6 bases from V and 1 base from J, leaving 15 bases between. CDR3 bases: TGTGCCAGCAGCCCGCGGCGGGGGCGCCAAGAGACCCAGTACTTC. Its translation is CASSPRRGRQETQYF.

The chain joins TRBV7-3 to TRBJ2-7; 8 bases match TRBD2. There are 14 residues in the CDR3. In germline, CDR1 is SGHTA, CDR2 FQGTGA. Trimming at V came to 3 bases and at J to 6 bases, leaving 7 bases not matched to a gene. The CDR3 is CASSLRDSGTEQYF. In DNA form, the CDR3 reads TGTGCCAGCAGCTTGCGTGATAGCGGGACCGAGCAGTACTTC.

The chain uses TRBV7-2 and TRBJ2-7, with TRBD1 matching over 9 bases. CDR3 length equals 13 residues. The ends lost 5 bases at V and 4 bases at J; junction bases unmatched: 3. Germline lookup yields CDR1 SGHTA and CDR2 FQGNSA. The chain's CDR3 is CASSPGQGYEQYF. The CDR3 nucleotides read TGTGCCAGCAGCCCGGGACAGGGTTACGAGCAGTACTTC.

In its sample, this clone was seen many times. The chain couples TRBV2 to TRBJ1-6; 12 nucleotides match TRBD1. Germline lookup yields CDR1 SNHLY and CDR2 FYNNEI. V gave up 6 bases and J gave up 11 bases; unmatched junction bases: 5. This CDR3 comprises 14 residues. CDR3 residues: CASSPGQGATPLHF. Here the CDR3 DNA reads TGTGCCAGCAGCCCGGGACAGGGGGCTACACCCCTCCACTTT.

This chain links TRBV30 with TRBJ2-1; 8 bases match TRBD2. The ends lost 7 bases at V and 8 bases at J; junction bases unmatched: 19. CDR1 and CDR2 from the germline V gene are GTSNPN and SVGIG (reference sequence). The CDR3 is 16 amino acids. The CDR3, as DNA: TGTGCCTTGGAGATGGGACTAGTCATGCCCTCGGATGAGCAGTTCTTC. It specifies CALEMGLVMPSDEQFF.

The sample holds one count of this clone. J is TRBJ2-3 and V is TRBV7-3, with TRBD1 identical over 7 bases. CDR3 length: 15 amino acids. Trimming cost V 5 bases and J 6 bases; bases outside gene matches: 11. Germline CDR1 and CDR2: SGHTA and FQGTGA. The CDR3 bases are TGTGCCAGCAGCGACCGGGACAGCCTTTTGGATACGCAGTATTTT. Its protein product is CASSDRDSLLDTQYF.

The chain links TRBV9 to TRBJ2-3; D remains unclear. V shed 3 bases and J shed 4 bases, with 12 bases lying between them. CDR1 and CDR2 from the germline V gene are SGDLS and YYNGEE. The CDR3 totals 14 residues. The CDR3 sequence is CASSDRHSPDTQYF. For the CDR3, the DNA is TGTGCCAGCAGCGACCGACATTCCCCAGATACGCAGTATTTT.

V is TRBV7-9 and J is TRBJ1-4; 7 bases line up with TRBD1. CDR1 SEHNR and CDR2 FQNEAQ come from the germline V gene (reference sequence). With 1 base clipped from V and 8 bases from J, the junction kept 4 bases outside the gene matches. This CDR3 has 14 residues. CDR3 amino acids: CASSLGGGEEKLFF. The CDR3 DNA reads TGTGCCAGCAGCTTAGGAGGGGGCGAGGAAAAACTGTTTTTT.

This clone was counted only a few times. CDR3 DNA sequence: TGCAGCGTTGAGGGACAGGCAACCTATGAAGCTTTCTTT. It codes for CSVEGQATYEAFF. The chain carries TRBV29-1 and TRBJ1-1; 8 bases are shared with TRBD1. After removal of 3 bases from V and 7 bases from J, the junction contained 7 bases not matched to a gene. Germline CDR1 is SQVTM and CDR2 is ANQGSEA. The length of the CDR3 is 13 residues. Drawing the rest from reference TRBV29-1 and TRBJ1-1, the complete variable domain is SAVISQKPSRDICQRGTSLTIQCQVDSQVTMMFWYRQQPGQSLTLIATANQGSEATYESGFVIDKFPISRPNLTFSTLTVSNMSPEDSSIYLCSVEGQATYEAFFGQGTRLTVV.

This clone is a singleton in its sample. The gene calls are TRBV28 and TRBJ1-2, with 7 bases that match TRBD1. The CDR3 loop spans 15 amino acids. With V trimmed by 6 bases and J by 7 bases, 14 bases remained unmatched. Germline CDR1 MDHEN, CDR2 SYDVKM. CDR3 sequence (DNA): TGTGCCAGCAGCCCGACTTCCCGGGACAGAGGTGGCTACACCTTC. It codes for CASSPTSRDRGGYTF.

The chain has TRBV11-1 and TRBJ2-5, with 11 bases identical to TRBD2. The CDR3 loop spans 16 amino acids. Germline CDR1 and CDR2: SGHAT and FQDESV (reference sequence). The trim removed 7 bases at V and 5 bases at J, leaving 12 bases unmatched. The CDR3 nucleotides read TGTGCCAGCAAGGGACTAGCGGCACTGGGGGCCGAGACCCAGTACTTC. It translates to CASKGLAALGAETQYF. Looking up the rest from reference TRBV11-1 and TRBJ2-5 gives the full variable domain: EAEVAQSPRYKITEKSQAVAFWCDPISGHATLYWYRQILGQGPELLVQFQDESVVDDSQLPKDRFSAERLKGVDSTLKIQPAELGDSAMYLCASKGLAALGAETQYFGPGTRLLVL.

This chain joins TRBV7-2 and TRBJ1-2; no firm D call. Germline V gives CDR1 SGHTA, CDR2 FQGNSA. CDR3 size: 13 residues. Trimming removed 1 base from V and 2 bases from J, with 5 bases in between. The CDR3 spells CASSLGVNYGYTF. DNA for the CDR3: TGTGCCAGCAGCTTAGGAGTCAACTATGGCTACACCTTC.